One and the same sample provided the 4 T cell receptor beta chains below, sequenced in a study of T-cell reconstitution after alpha-beta-depleted transplantation in children. Preparation of the TCRbeta library was carried out with unique molecular identifiers. TCRdb processed the PCR reads anew with MiXCR; each CDR3 protein has one entry. This table holds 600,000 to 700,000 distinct CDR3 sequences, roughly 14% found once. Here the sequenced sample was PBMCs, taken before TCRalphabeta/CD19-depleted stem cell transplant. All receptors derive from a girl aged 2 to 9 with congenital amegakaryocytic thrombocytopenia, due to receive a stem cell transplant.

This clonotype was observed a few times. This sequence joins TRBV4-2 and TRBJ2-1; D call uncertain. The V end lost 5 bases, the J end lost 2 bases, and 25 bases lay between the germline ends. Per germline, CDR1 LGHNA and CDR2 YNFKEQ. The CDR3 is made up of 19 amino acids. This CDR3 reads CASSSLSSVERRPYNEQFF. The CDR3, as DNA: TGTGCCAGCAGCAGCTTATCTAGTGTCGAGCGTCGCCCCTACAATGAGCAGTTCTTC.

This clonotype was found many times. The chain carries TRBV18 and TRBJ2-2; D is unresolved. Deletions cut 3 bases from V and 2 bases from J, with 13 bases between. Germline CDR1 reads KGHSH; CDR2 reads LQKENI. CDR3 length equals 16 residues. The CDR3 is CASSPFDSSNTGELFF. As DNA, the CDR3 is TGTGCCAGCTCACCCTTCGACTCAAGCAACACCGGGGAGCTGTTTTTT.

This clonotype was detected only a few times. The CDR3 spells CASSYSGRMTQFF. Here the CDR3 DNA reads TGTGCCAGCAGCTACAGCGGGAGGATGACGCAGTTCTTC. The rearrangement links TRBV5-6 to TRBJ2-1; 9 nucleotides align to TRBD2. CDR3 size: 13 residues. With 3 bases clipped from V and 12 bases from J, the junction kept 7 bases outside the gene matches. Germline CDR1 reads SGHDT; CDR2 reads YYEEEE.

The chain links TRBV2 to TRBJ2-1, with D maybe TRBD1 (6 bases). V was shortened by 9 bases and J by 4 bases, with 16 bases between the two germline ends. Looked up from germline, CDR1 is SNHLY and CDR2 is FYNNEI. The CDR3 is 14 amino acids. CDR3 nucleotide sequence: TGTGCCAGAACCTCAGGGGATAATTACAATGAGCAGTTCTTC. Amino acids: CARTSGDNYNEQFF. The whole variable domain, remainder taken from reference TRBV2 and TRBJ2-1, is EPEVTQTPSHQVTQMGQEVILRCVPISNHLYFYWYRQILGQKVEFLVSFYNNEISEKSEIFDDQFSVERPDGSNFTLKIRSTKLEDSAMYFCARTSGDNYNEQFFGPGTRLTVL.